The 21 T cell receptor beta chains given below trace back to one sample, sequenced in a study of cytomegalovirus exposure and HLA in healthy donors. Using immunoSEQ multiplex PCR, the repertoire was profiled, and TCRdb retains in-frame clones only, with some absent. The top ten clones hold less than 1.2% of a sample with roughly 280,000 clones, around 85% of them seen once. Specimen: PBMCs. The receptor source for this set is a woman younger than 30 in good health and CMV-seronegative.

The chain couples TRBV10-3 to TRBJ1-2; D is perhaps TRBD1 (6 bases). The V end lost 2 bases, the J end lost 0 bases, and 13 bases lay between the germline ends. The CDR3 runs to 16 residues. Per the germline V gene, CDR1 is ENHRY and CDR2 is SYGVKD. The CDR3 nucleotides read TGTGCCATCAGTGAGGGGACACCGACTGCTAACTATGGCTACACCTTC. Translating it yields CAISEGTPTANYGYTF.

V usage is TRBV2 and J usage is TRBJ1-5; 7 nucleotides line up with TRBD1. Losses at the gene ends were 6 bases for V and 6 bases for J; bases not matched to a gene: 8. The CDR3 runs to 14 residues. Germline V gene lookup returns CDR1 SNHLY and CDR2 FYNNEI. The CDR3 sequence: CASSRQGVGQPQHF. CDR3 nucleotide sequence: TGTGCCAGCAGCAGACAGGGAGTCGGTCAGCCCCAGCATTTT.

The J gene is TRBJ2-3, the V gene TRBV11-2; 11 positions agree with TRBD2. CDR1 is SGHAT, CDR2 FQNNGV, per germline. CDR3 size: 16 residues. With 5 bases clipped from V and 3 bases from J, the junction kept 7 bases outside the gene matches. The CDR3 loop reads CASSPQLAGETDTQYF. The CDR3 nucleotides read TGTGCCAGCAGCCCCCAACTAGCGGGGGAGACAGATACGCAGTATTTT.

This chain links TRBV5-1 with TRBJ2-3, with a tentative D call TRBD2 (5 bases). Germline V gives CDR1 SGHRS, CDR2 YFSETQ. The CDR3 spans 13 residues. V was shortened by 0 bases and J by 7 bases, with 9 bases between the two germline ends. CDR3 sequence reads: CASSLGAGHTQYF. CDR3 coding DNA: TGCGCCAGCAGCTTGGGGGCGGGTCATACGCAGTATTTT. The full variable domain, completed using reference TRBV5-1 and TRBJ2-3, is KAGVTQTPRYLIKTRGQQVTLSCSPISGHRSVSWYQQTPGQGLQFLFEYFSETQRNKGNFPGRFSGRQFSNSRSEMNVSTLELGDSALYLCASSLGAGHTQYFGPGTRLTVL.

V is TRBV11-2 and J is TRBJ1-6, with a possible D match to TRBD1 (6 bases). This CDR3 has 16 amino acids. V lost 4 bases and J lost 7, with 17 bases in between. The germline V gene has CDR1 SGHAT and CDR2 FQNNGV. The CDR3 is CASSSWGTSENSPLHF. Here the CDR3 DNA reads TGTGCCAGCAGCTCCTGGGGGACATCTGAAAATTCACCCCTCCACTTT.

V gene TRBV4-1 combines with J gene TRBJ2-1; D is ambiguous. The germline V gene has CDR1 MGHRA and CDR2 YSYEKL. The V and J ends lost 2 bases and 0 bases respectively, with 8 bases between them. The CDR3 is made up of 15 amino acids. Written as DNA, the CDR3 is TGCGCCAGCAGCCAACCGATGAGCTCCTACAATGAGCAGTTCTTC. Amino acid sequence: CASSQPMSSYNEQFF.

The rearrangement joins TRBV30 to TRBJ2-7, with D perhaps TRBD2 (5 bases). Germline-derived CDR1 and CDR2 are GTSNPN and SVGIG (reference sequence). The CDR3 totals 12 residues. The CDR3 region has the DNA TGTGCTTGGGCGAGGGATAGCTACGAGCAGTACTTC. It specifies CAWARDSYEQYF.

This clone was seen once. The CDR3 sequence is CASSLGDRVNQPQHF. The DNA for the CDR3 is TGTGCCAGCTCACTAGGAGACAGGGTCAATCAGCCCCAGCATTTT. The genes are TRBV18 and TRBJ1-5, with 7 bases matching TRBD1. The CDR3 has 15 residues. The V segment lost 4 bases and the J segment 3 bases; nucleotides outside the gene matches: 6. Germline-derived CDR1 and CDR2 are KGHSH and LQKENI.

This clone was recorded many times. The CDR3 coding sequence is TGCGCCAGCAGCCAAGGGACAGGCGCAGCTTTCTTT. Translated, it gives CASSQGTGAAFF. The chain employs TRBV4-3 and TRBJ1-1; 7 positions match TRBD1. The germline V gene has CDR1 LGHNA and CDR2 YSLEER. The trim removed 1 base at V and 10 bases at J, leaving 3 bases unmatched. The CDR3 has 12 residues.

The V and J genes are TRBV13 and TRBJ2-7, with D perhaps matching TRBD2 (5 bases). Germline loops: CDR1 PRHDT, CDR2 FYEKMQ (reference sequence). CDR3 length: 14 residues. Trimming pared 2 bases from V and 0 bases from J, leaving 8 bases between. This CDR3 is CASSLRRASYEQYF. Written as DNA, the CDR3 is TGTGCCAGCAGCTTAAGGCGGGCCTCCTACGAGCAGTACTTC. Looking up the rest from reference TRBV13 and TRBJ2-7 gives the full variable domain: AAGVIQSPRHLIKEKRETATLKCYPIPRHDTVYWYQQGPGQDPQFLISFYEKMQSDKGSIPDRFSAQQFSDYHSELNMSSLELGDSALYFCASSLRRASYEQYFGPGTRLTVT.

CDR3 sequence (DNA): TGCGCCAGCAGCCCCGAGAGGGGGAGCCTACGAAACACCATATATTTT. Its protein is CASSPERGSLRNTIYF. V is TRBV4-3 and J is TRBJ1-3, with D perhaps TRBD1 (6 bases). Germline CDR1 is LGHNA and CDR2 is YSLEER. The CDR3 runs 16 residues. Trimming left V 4 bases short and J 5 bases short, with 18 bases between.

The CDR3 coding sequence is TGTGCCTGGAGGGCAGACTCATATGGGACTGAAGCTTTCTTT. This encodes CAWRADSYGTEAFF. The V call is TRBV30, the J call TRBJ1-1, with D hard to call. V lost 3 bases and J lost 5, with 16 bases in between. This CDR3 contains 14 residues. Germline loops: CDR1 GTSNPN, CDR2 SVGIG (reference sequence).

This clone turned up a few times. The V and J genes are TRBV7-6 and TRBJ2-5; D is perhaps TRBD2 (6 bases). This CDR3 has 16 amino acids. The V and J ends lost 5 bases and 5 bases respectively, with 21 bases between them. The germline gives CDR1 SGHVS, CDR2 FNYEAQ. The CDR3 DNA reads TGTGCCAGCAGCCCCAACTCGGGACTCCTTACCGAGACCCAGTACTTC. Translation: CASSPNSGLLTETQYF.

The V call is TRBV18, the J call TRBJ2-1; 7 bases map to TRBD2. The junction had 9 bases not matched to a gene; V was cut back by 7 bases and J by 0 bases. The germline CDR1 and CDR2 sequences are KGHSH and LQKENI. The CDR3 is 16 amino acids. CDR3 amino acids: CASLTTSAGSYNEQFF. The CDR3 DNA reads as TGTGCCAGCTTAACAACTAGCGCCGGCTCCTACAATGAGCAGTTCTTC.

The chain recombines TRBV5-1 with TRBJ1-2, with 9 bases that match TRBD1. The CDR3 is 17 residues long. The germline V gene has CDR1 SGHRS and CDR2 YFSETQ. Trimming at V came to 4 bases and at J to 5 bases, leaving 15 bases not matched to a gene. CDR3 in amino acids: CASSDPGQGPFMYGYTF. In DNA, the CDR3 is TGCGCCAGCAGCGACCCGGGACAGGGTCCCTTTATGTATGGCTACACCTTC.

The chain couples TRBV29-1 to TRBJ2-5; 12 bases fit TRBD2. The CDR3 is made up of 15 amino acids. Trimming at V came to 6 bases and at J to 5 bases, leaving 10 bases not matched to a gene. Germline-derived CDR1 and CDR2 are SQVTM and ANQGSEA. CDR3 region: CSVGETSGGLETQYF. The CDR3 bases are TGCAGCGTCGGGGAAACTAGCGGGGGGCTGGAGACCCAGTACTTC. The whole variable domain, remainder taken from reference TRBV29-1 and TRBJ2-5, is SAVISQKPSRDICQRGTSLTIQCQVDSQVTMMFWYRQQPGQSLTLIATANQGSEATYESGFVIDKFPISRPNLTFSTLTVSNMSPEDSSIYLCSVGETSGGLETQYFGPGTRLLVL.

The chain couples TRBV11-3 to TRBJ2-7, with no clear D. The CDR3 has 13 amino acids. Per the germline V gene, CDR1 is SGHNT and CDR2 is YENEEA. V lost 1 base and J lost 3, with 7 bases in between. For the CDR3, the DNA is TGTGCCAGCAGCTTAGTGCCCAGCTACGAGCAGTACTTC. It encodes CASSLVPSYEQYF.

The rearrangement uses TRBV5-1 and TRBJ2-3, with TRBD2 as a possible D gene (6 bases). Germline V gene data show CDR1 as SGHRS and CDR2 as YFSETQ. V was pared by 3 bases and J by 1 base, with 15 bases between. The CDR3 is made up of 16 amino acids. The CDR3 reads CASSSGVAGGTDTQYF. In DNA, the CDR3 is TGCGCCAGCAGCTCGGGGGTCGCCGGGGGCACAGATACGCAGTATTTT.

This sequence joins TRBV10-3 and TRBJ1-2; D perhaps matches TRBD1 (6 bases). This CDR3 contains 13 residues. The germline CDR1 and CDR2 sequences are ENHRY and SYGVKD. V shed 3 bases and J shed 5 bases, with 10 bases lying between them. The CDR3 bases are TGTGCCATCAGTGAAGGACAGCAATATGGCTACACCTTC. Translated: CAISEGQQYGYTF.

For this clone: This sample includes further DNA sequences coding for the same CDR3. The chain joins TRBV4-1 to TRBJ2-7; 9 nucleotides agree with TRBD1. Per the germline V gene, CDR1 is MGHRA and CDR2 is YSYEKL. V lost 4 bases, J lost 2 bases, and 3 bases stayed unmatched. This CDR3 comprises 14 residues. CDR3 residues: CASSPGQGAYEQYF. In DNA form, the CDR3 reads TGCGCCAGCAGCCCGGGACAGGGAGCCTACGAGCAGTACTTC.

The J gene is TRBJ1-1, the V gene TRBV11-2; D not certain. CDR1 and CDR2 (germline): SGHAT, FQNNGV. Trimming stripped 3 bases from V and 3 bases from J, with 5 bases between. The CDR3 contains 12 residues. CDR3 in amino acids: CASSLGDTEAFF. CDR3 DNA: TGTGCCAGCAGCTTGGGAGACACTGAAGCTTTCTTT.